This entry lists 20 T cell receptor beta chains sequenced from one sample in a study of early T cells in non-severe SARS-CoV-2 infection. TCRdb re-analysed the 5' RACE reads in MiXCR, keeping a single row per CDR3 protein. The sample holds about 26,000 distinct CDR3 sequences, around 4% seen once. Source material: whole blood. These receptor sequences come from an adult who was a healthcare worker with PCR-confirmed SARS-CoV-2 infection or an uninfected control (not recorded which).

There are many counts of this clonotype. The genes are TRBV24-1 and TRBJ2-1, with TRBD2 identical over 10 bases. The CDR3 loop spans 16 amino acids. Germline CDR1 reads KGHDR; CDR2 reads SFDVKD. J was trimmed by 8 bases and V by 4 bases; bases with no gene match: 10. In nucleotides, the CDR3 is TGTGCCACCAGTGAGCCCGGGACTAGCGACCCCTATGAGCAGTTCTTC. It encodes CATSEPGTSDPYEQFF.

This clonotype was recorded many times. V is TRBV4-3 and J is TRBJ2-3, with unresolved D. Deletions cut 2 bases from V and 3 bases from J, with 12 bases between. The CDR3 totals 15 residues. CDR1 and CDR2 from the germline V gene are LGHNA and YSLEER. The CDR3 DNA reads TGCGCCAGCAGCCAACAGGTATCGCCGACAGATACGCAGTATTTT. It codes for CASSQQVSPTDTQYF.

In this sample, this clonotype turned up many times. The rearrangement links TRBV12-3 or TRBV12-4 to TRBJ2-3; 10 nucleotides align to TRBD2. This CDR3 comprises 12 residues. After removal of 2 bases from V and 13 bases from J, the junction contained 3 bases not matched to a gene. The CDR3 DNA is TGTGCCAGCAGTTTACGGAGCGGGAGGGAGTATTTT. This encodes CASSLRSGREYF.

This clonotype was observed many times. V and J are TRBV4-3 and TRBJ1-2; D is uncertain. Trimming shortened V by 0 bases and J by 8 bases, and 10 bases separated the two germline ends. The CDR3 totals 13 residues. The germline V gene encodes CDR1 LGHNA and CDR2 YSLEER. The CDR3 DNA is TGCGCCAGCAGCCAAGAGCCGCGGTTAGGCTACACCTTC. It is translated as CASSQEPRLGYTF.

In its sample, this clonotype was seen many times. V and J are TRBV29-1 and TRBJ2-1; tentatively, D is TRBD1 or TRBD2 (5 bases each). V shed 6 bases and J shed 5 bases, with 20 bases lying between them. The CDR3 covers 15 residues. Looked up from germline, CDR1 is SQVTM and CDR2 is ANQGSEA. CDR3 amino acids: CSVGPGPTENNEQFF. CDR3 in DNA: TGCAGCGTGGGACCGGGACCCACCGAAAACAATGAGCAGTTCTTC.

This clonotype was detected ten times or more. V is TRBV12-3 or TRBV12-4 and J is TRBJ2-7, with D unclear. Trimming cost V 1 base and J 0 bases, with 10 bases left between them. The CDR3 runs to 15 residues. The CDR3 nucleotides read TGTGCCAGCAGTTTAGTACAGCCAGGCTCCTACGAGCAGTACTTC. Amino acids: CASSLVQPGSYEQYF.

This clonotype occurred many times. CDR3 in DNA: TGTGCTAGTGGTTTTCGGGTGGACACTGAAGCTTTCTTT. The encoded protein is CASGFRVDTEAFF. The J gene is TRBJ1-1, the V gene TRBV12-5; D gene uncertain. The V gene lost 3 bases and the J gene lost 3 bases, with 8 bases spanning the gap. The germline CDR1 and CDR2 sequences are LGHNT and FRNRAP. The CDR3 is made up of 13 amino acids.

This rearrangement joins TRBV20-1 to TRBJ1-2; D call uncertain. Germline V gene data show CDR1 as DFQATT and CDR2 as SNEGSKA (reference sequence). This CDR3 has 11 residues. V gave up 4 bases and J gave up 5 bases, with 8 bases separating them. CDR3 in amino acids: CSATGRYGYTF. CDR3 in DNA: TGCAGTGCTACCGGTCGATATGGCTACACCTTC.

This clonotype was seen many times. The chain carries TRBV11-2 and TRBJ2-3; 12 bases are a match to TRBD2. Germline lookup yields CDR1 SGHAT and CDR2 FQNNGV. Trimming took 5 bases from V and 4 from J; bases not matched to a gene: 16. This CDR3 has 19 residues. The CDR3 reads CASSRTRLAGAAGADTQYF. DNA of the CDR3: TGTGCCAGCAGCCGCACACGACTAGCGGGAGCCGCGGGAGCAGATACGCAGTATTTT.

This clonotype appeared many times. The chain carries TRBV12-3 or TRBV12-4 and TRBJ2-1, with unresolved D. Trimming removed 5 bases from V and 2 bases from J, with 13 bases in between. CDR3 length: 15 amino acids. The CDR3 here is CASSPRRPTYNEQFF. In DNA form, the CDR3 reads TGTGCCAGCAGTCCTCGACGCCCAACCTACAATGAGCAGTTCTTC.

This clonotype came up many times. The CDR3 bases are TGTGCCAGCAGTTCGGTCCGGGGTGGAACTGAAGCTTTCTTT. It codes for CASSSVRGGTEAFF. This rearrangement joins TRBV12-3 or TRBV12-4 to TRBJ1-1; D is undetermined. V was pared by 4 bases and J by 5 bases, with 14 bases between. The CDR3 runs to 14 residues.

In this sample, this clonotype turned up a few times. The rearrangement joins TRBV10-3 to TRBJ2-5; D is possibly TRBD1 (6 bases). CDR1 and CDR2 (germline): ENHRY, SYGVKD. The CDR3 is made up of 16 amino acids. Trimming removed 2 bases from V and 2 bases from J, with 15 bases in between. DNA of the CDR3: TGTGCCATCAGTGAGAGGACAGTCGGAGGACAAGAGACCCAGTACTTC. Translation gives CAISERTVGGQETQYF.

The chain is built from TRBV5-1 and TRBJ1-1, with D possibly matching TRBD1 (5 bases). With 0 bases removed from V and 4 bases from J, the gap between germline ends came to 7 bases. The CDR3 is 13 amino acids. Looked up from germline, CDR1 is SGHRS and CDR2 is YFSETQ. CDR3 coding DNA: TGCGCCAGCAGCTTGGCCCAGGGCACTGAAGCTTTCTTT. It codes for CASSLAQGTEAFF.

This clonotype was counted ten times or more. At one end the junction does not follow the germline gene, possibly because of a read error. The chain carries TRBV5-6 and TRBJ2-3; no definite D call. Germline V gives CDR1 SGHDT, CDR2 YYEEEE. The CDR3 runs to 11 residues. The CDR3 sequence: CVSSQGDTQYF. The CDR3 nucleotides read TGTGTCAGCAGCCAAGGTGATACGCAGTATTTT.

The rearrangement joins TRBV6-1 to TRBJ1-6, with D unresolved. The V and J ends lost 4 bases and 4 bases respectively, with 8 bases between them. Per the germline V gene, CDR1 is MNHNS and CDR2 is SASEGT. This CDR3 has 14 amino acids. The chain's CDR3 is CASSAGPYNSPLHF. The CDR3 DNA reads TGTGCCAGCAGTGCGGGTCCTTATAATTCACCCCTCCACTTT.

This chain connects TRBV10-3 to TRBJ2-3, with 10 bases aligning to TRBD2. Germline V gene data show CDR1 as ENHRY and CDR2 as SYGVKD. The CDR3 runs 13 residues. Trimming cost V 9 bases and J 1 base; bases outside gene matches: 1. This chain's CDR3 is CAIGLAGTDTQYF. As DNA, the CDR3 is TGTGCCATTGGACTAGCGGGCACAGATACGCAGTATTTT.

This clonotype came up many times. The V call is TRBV24-1, the J call TRBJ2-2; D call uncertain. Looked up from germline, CDR1 is KGHDR and CDR2 is SFDVKD. V shed 4 bases and J shed 1 base, with 9 bases lying between them. CDR3 length equals 15 residues. CDR3 nucleotide sequence: TGTGCCACCAGTGACCAAGACGTGAACACCGGGGAGCTGTTTTTT. Residues: CATSDQDVNTGELFF.

This clonotype was observed at least ten times. The chain joins TRBV20-1 to TRBJ2-3; TRBD2 matches 9 bases. Per germline, CDR1 DFQATT and CDR2 SNEGSKA (reference sequence). This CDR3 spans 15 amino acids. The V segment lost 6 bases and the J segment 6 bases; nucleotides outside the gene matches: 13. The CDR3 DNA reads TGCAGTGCCCCCCCGGCGGGACTAGCAACGGATACGCAGTATTTT. Its translation is CSAPPAGLATDTQYF.

This clonotype was counted many times. CDR3 sequence reads: CASSPDRVQEGYTF. The CDR3 DNA reads as TGTGCCAGCAGCCCCGACAGGGTACAGGAAGGCTACACCTTC. The rearrangement links TRBV7-2 to TRBJ1-2, with TRBD1 matching over 7 bases. V was clipped by 5 bases and J by 8 bases; unmatched bases: 11. The CDR3 totals 14 residues. In germline, CDR1 is SGHTA, CDR2 FQGNSA.

This clonotype has more than one count but fewer than ten. The chain carries TRBV4-2 and TRBJ2-7, with 10 bases lining up with TRBD2. Germline V gives CDR1 LGHNA, CDR2 YNFKEQ. This CDR3 has 15 amino acids. Trimming at V came to 1 base and at J to 0 bases, leaving 0 bases not matched to a gene. CDR3 DNA: TGTGCCAGCAGCCAAGGACTAGCGGGCTCCTACGAGCAGTACTTC. It encodes CASSQGLAGSYEQYF.